This TCR beta chain is drawn from a study of shared clonotypes between healthy human individuals. Each donor was a Caucasian adult residing in Nashville, Tennessee. V was trimmed by 0 bases and J by 6 bases, leaving 12 bases between them. The CDR3 runs to 15 residues. CDR1 and CDR2 from the germline V gene are SGHNT and YYREEE (reference sequence). Assay execution took place at the deep level. For each subset, genomic DNA was distributed in equal portions over several immunoSEQ plates. The repertoire was sequenced with immunoSEQ multiplex PCR; TCRdb's copy has only in-frame clones and lacks some. This table has fewer than 2.5 million clones, 93% appearing once. This clone was seen just once.

Sample: naive CD4+ T cells from PBMCs. Noted subset: CD45RA+ positively selected. The receptor's source is a man in his late teens or twenties in good health. Some clones in this sample may be carry-over from other donors' samples. The V gene is TRBV5-4, the J gene TRBJ2-2; maybe TRBD2 (6 bases). The CDR3 spells CASSLGRAVPGELFF. The CDR3 DNA reads as TGTGCCAGCAGCTTGGGGAGGGCCGTCCCCGGGGAGCTGTTTTTT.